This T cell receptor beta chain derives from a study of regulatory dendritic cells for organ transplantation. The CDR3 consists of 17 residues. The V gene's germline CDR1 is SEHNR and CDR2 FQNEAQ (reference sequence). The trim removed 1 base at V and 0 bases at J, leaving 4 bases unmatched. General study points: Naive CD4+ and CD8+ repertoires were highly diverse; memory CD8+ was most oligoclonal. Among resting subsets, memory CD8+ cells contained the most alloreactive clonotypes.

About this clone: Its antigen is unknown.

Assay used: immunoSEQ multiplex PCR; TCRdb lists only in-frame clones, some missing. Seen here are about 29,000 clones, about four fifths observed once, and the top ten hold approximately 0.1%. Source material: naive CD4+ T cells from blood. Subset described: CD45RA+ naive T cells. The genes are TRBV7-9 and TRBJ2-3; 10 positions match TRBD1. The clonotype was recovered from a human donor in good health. CDR3 DNA sequence: TGTGCCAGCAGCTTAGGAGGGACAGGGGTAAGCACAGATACGCAGTATTTT. This codes for CASSLGGTGVSTDTQYF. Using reference TRBV7-9 and TRBJ2-3 for the parts outside the CDR3, the full variable domain is DTGVSQNPRHKITKRGQNVTFRCDPISEHNRLYWYRQTLGQGPEFLTYFQNEAQLEKSRLLSDRFSAERPKGSFSTLEIQRTEQGDSAMYLCASSLGGTGVSTDTQYFGPGTRLTVL.